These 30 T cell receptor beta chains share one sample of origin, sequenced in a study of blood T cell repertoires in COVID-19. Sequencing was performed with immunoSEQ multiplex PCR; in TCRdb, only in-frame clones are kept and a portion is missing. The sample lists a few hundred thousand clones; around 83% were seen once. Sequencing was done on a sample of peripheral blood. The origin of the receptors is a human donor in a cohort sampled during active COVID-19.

The CDR3 DNA is TGTGCCAGCAGCTTTGCCGGGACTCGGGGACAAGAGACCCAGTACTTC. Its protein product is CASSFAGTRGQETQYF. The chain joins TRBV11-2 to TRBJ2-5, with D possibly TRBD2 on 6 matching bases. Germline loops: CDR1 SGHAT, CDR2 FQNNGV. V was trimmed by 3 bases and J by 2 bases, leaving 16 bases between them. The CDR3 length is 16 residues.

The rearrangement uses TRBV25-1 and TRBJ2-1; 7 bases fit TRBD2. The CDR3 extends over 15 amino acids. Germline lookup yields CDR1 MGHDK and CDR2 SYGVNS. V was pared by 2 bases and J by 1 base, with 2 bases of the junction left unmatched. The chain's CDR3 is CASSETSESYNEQFF. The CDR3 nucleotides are TGTGCCAGCAGTGAAACTAGCGAATCCTACAATGAGCAGTTCTTC.

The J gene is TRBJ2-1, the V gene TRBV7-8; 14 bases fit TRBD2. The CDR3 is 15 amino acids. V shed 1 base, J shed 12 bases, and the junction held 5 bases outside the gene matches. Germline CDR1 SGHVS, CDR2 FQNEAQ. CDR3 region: CASSLGLAGGARQFF. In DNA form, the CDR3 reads TGTGCCAGCAGCTTAGGACTAGCGGGAGGGGCTCGGCAGTTCTTC.

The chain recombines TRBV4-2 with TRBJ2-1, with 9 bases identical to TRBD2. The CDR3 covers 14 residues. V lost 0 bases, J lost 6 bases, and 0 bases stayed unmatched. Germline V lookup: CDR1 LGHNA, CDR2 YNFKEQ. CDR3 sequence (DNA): TGTGCCAGCAGCCAAGAGGGACTAGCCAATGAGCAGTTCTTC. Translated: CASSQEGLANEQFF.

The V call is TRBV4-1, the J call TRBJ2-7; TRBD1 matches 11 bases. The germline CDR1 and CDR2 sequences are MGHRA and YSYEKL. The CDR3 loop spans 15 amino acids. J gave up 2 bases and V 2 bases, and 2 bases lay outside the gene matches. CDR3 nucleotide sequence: TGCGCCAGCAGCCAATCGGGACAGGGGGCCTACGAGCAGTACTTC. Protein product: CASSQSGQGAYEQYF.

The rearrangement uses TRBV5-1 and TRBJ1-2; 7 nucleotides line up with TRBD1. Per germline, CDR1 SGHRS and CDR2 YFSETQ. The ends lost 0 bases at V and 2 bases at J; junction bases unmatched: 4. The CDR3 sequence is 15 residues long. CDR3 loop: CASSLGGTANYGYTF. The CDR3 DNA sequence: TGCGCCAGCAGCTTGGGCGGGACAGCCAACTATGGCTACACCTTC.

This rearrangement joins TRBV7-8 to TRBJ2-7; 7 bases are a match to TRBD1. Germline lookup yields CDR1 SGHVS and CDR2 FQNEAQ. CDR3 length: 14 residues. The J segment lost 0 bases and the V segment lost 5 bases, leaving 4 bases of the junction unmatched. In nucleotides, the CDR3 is TGTGCCAGCAGCGCCCCAGGGGGCTCCTACGAGCAGTACTTC. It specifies CASSAPGGSYEQYF.

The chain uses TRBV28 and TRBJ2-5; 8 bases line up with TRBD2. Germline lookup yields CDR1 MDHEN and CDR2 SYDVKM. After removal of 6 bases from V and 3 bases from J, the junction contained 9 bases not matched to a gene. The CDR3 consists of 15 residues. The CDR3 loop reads CASSSIREGEETQYF. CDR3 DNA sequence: TGTGCCAGCAGCTCAATACGGGAGGGGGAAGAGACCCAGTACTTC.

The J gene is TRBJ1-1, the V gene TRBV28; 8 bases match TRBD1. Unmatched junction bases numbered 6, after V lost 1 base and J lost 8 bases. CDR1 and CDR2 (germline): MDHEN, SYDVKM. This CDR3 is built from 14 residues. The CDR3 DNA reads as TGTGCCAGCAGTTTATCTCCAGGGGGCACCGAAGCTTTCTTT. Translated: CASSLSPGGTEAFF.

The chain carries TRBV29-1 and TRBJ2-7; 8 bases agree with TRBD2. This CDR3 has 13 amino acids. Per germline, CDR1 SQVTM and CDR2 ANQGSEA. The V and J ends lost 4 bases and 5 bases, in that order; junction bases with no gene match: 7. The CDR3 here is CSVGRGGVNEQYF. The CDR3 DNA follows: TGCAGCGTTGGTCGGGGGGGCGTCAACGAGCAGTACTTC.

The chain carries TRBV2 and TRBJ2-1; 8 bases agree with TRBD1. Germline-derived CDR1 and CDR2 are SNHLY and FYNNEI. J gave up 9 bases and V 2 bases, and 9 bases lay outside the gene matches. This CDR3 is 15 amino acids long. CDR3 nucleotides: TGTGCCAGCAGTGAACGGAGGCAGGGGGCTCGTGAGCAGTTCTTC. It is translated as CASSERRQGAREQFF.

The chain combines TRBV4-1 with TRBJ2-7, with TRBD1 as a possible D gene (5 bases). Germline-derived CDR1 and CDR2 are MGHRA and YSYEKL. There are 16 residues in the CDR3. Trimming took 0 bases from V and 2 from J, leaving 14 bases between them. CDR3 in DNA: TGCGCCAGCAGCCAAGATCGGTCAGGGTTTACCTACGAGCAGTACTTC. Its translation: CASSQDRSGFTYEQYF.

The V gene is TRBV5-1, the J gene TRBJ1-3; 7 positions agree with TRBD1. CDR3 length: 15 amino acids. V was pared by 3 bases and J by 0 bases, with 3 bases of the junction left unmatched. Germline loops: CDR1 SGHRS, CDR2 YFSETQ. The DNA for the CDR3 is TGCGCCAGCAGCTGGGACAGAAGCTCTGGAAACACCATATATTTT. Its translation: CASSWDRSSGNTIYF. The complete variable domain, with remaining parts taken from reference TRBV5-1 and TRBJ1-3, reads KAGVTQTPRYLIKTRGQQVTLSCSPISGHRSVSWYQQTPGQGLQFLFEYFSETQRNKGNFPGRFSGRQFSNSRSEMNVSTLELGDSALYLCASSWDRSSGNTIYFGEGSWLTVV.

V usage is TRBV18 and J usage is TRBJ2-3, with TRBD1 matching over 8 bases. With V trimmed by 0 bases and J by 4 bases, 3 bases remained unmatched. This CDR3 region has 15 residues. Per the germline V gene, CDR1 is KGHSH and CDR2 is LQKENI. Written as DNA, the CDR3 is TGTGCCAGCTCACCACCGGGACAGGTCGCAGATACGCAGTATTTT. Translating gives CASSPPGQVADTQYF.

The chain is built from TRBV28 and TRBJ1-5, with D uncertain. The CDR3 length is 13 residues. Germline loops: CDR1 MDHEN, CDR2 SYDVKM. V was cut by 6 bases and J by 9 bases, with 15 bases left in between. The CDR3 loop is CASSPSTGWPQHF. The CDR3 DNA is TGTGCCAGCAGCCCTTCGACGGGATGGCCCCAGCATTTT.

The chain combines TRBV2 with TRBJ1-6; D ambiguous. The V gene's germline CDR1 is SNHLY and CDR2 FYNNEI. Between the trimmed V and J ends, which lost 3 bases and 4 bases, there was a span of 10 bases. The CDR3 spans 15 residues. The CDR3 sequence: CASSEWYSYNSPLHF. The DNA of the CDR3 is TGTGCCAGCAGTGAGTGGTACAGTTATAATTCACCCCTCCACTTT.

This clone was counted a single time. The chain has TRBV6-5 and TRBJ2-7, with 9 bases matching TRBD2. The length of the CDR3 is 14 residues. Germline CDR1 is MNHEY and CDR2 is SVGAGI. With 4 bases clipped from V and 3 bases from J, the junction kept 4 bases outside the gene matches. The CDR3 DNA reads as TGTGCCAGCAGTTCTGGGCGGGGGGGCTACGAGCAGTACTTC. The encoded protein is CASSSGRGGYEQYF.

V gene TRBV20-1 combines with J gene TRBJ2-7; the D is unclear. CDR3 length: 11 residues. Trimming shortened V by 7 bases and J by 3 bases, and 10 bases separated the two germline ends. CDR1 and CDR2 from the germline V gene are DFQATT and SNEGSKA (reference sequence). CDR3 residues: CSGTKNYEQYF. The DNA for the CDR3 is TGCAGTGGAACTAAGAACTACGAGCAGTACTTC.

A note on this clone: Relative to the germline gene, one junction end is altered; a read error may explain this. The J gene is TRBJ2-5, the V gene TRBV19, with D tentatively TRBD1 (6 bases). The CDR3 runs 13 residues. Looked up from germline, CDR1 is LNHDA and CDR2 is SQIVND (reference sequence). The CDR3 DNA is TGTGCCAGTAGGAGGCAGGGACAAGAGACCCGGTACTTC. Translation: CASRRQGQETRYF.

The CDR3 coding sequence is TGTGCCAGCAGCCCCCCCGTTTGGACTAGCGGGGGGTACCAAGAGACCCAGTACTTC. Protein product: CASSPPVWTSGGYQETQYF. The genes are TRBV11-2 and TRBJ2-5; 14 nucleotides line up with TRBD2. The J segment lost 0 bases and the V segment lost 5 bases, leaving 11 bases of the junction unmatched. From germline, CDR1 is SGHAT and CDR2 FQNNGV. The CDR3 totals 19 residues.

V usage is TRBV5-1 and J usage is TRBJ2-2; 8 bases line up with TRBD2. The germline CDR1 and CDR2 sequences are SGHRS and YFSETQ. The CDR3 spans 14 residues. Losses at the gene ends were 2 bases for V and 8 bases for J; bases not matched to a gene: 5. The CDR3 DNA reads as TGCGCCAGCAGCTTCCGAGCGGGAGAGGGGGAGCTGTTTTTT. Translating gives CASSFRAGEGELFF.

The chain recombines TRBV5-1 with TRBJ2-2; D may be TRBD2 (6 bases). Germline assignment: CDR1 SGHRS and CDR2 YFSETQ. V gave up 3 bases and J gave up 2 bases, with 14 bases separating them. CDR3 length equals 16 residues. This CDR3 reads CASSSPSGRNTGELFF. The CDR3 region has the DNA TGCGCCAGCAGCTCCCCTTCCGGGAGAAACACCGGGGAGCTGTTTTTT.

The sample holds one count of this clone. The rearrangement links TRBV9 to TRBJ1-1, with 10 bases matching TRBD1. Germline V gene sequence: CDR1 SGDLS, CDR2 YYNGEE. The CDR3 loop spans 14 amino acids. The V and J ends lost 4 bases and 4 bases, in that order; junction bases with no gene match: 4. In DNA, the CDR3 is TGTGCCAGCAGCCTGGGACAGGGGATCACTGAAGCTTTCTTT. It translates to CASSLGQGITEAFF.

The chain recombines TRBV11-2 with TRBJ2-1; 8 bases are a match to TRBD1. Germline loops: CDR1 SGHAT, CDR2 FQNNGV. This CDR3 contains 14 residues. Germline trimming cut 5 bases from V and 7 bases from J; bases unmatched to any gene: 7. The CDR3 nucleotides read TGTGCCAGCAGCATTCAGGGGGCGAGGAATGAGCAGTTCTTC. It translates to CASSIQGARNEQFF.

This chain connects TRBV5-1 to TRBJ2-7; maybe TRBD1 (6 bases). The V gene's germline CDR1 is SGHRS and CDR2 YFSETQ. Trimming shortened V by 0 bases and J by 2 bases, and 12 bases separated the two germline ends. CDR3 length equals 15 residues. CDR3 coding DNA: TGCGCCAGCAGCTTGGCCCCGACAGGACCCTACGAGCAGTACTTC. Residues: CASSLAPTGPYEQYF.

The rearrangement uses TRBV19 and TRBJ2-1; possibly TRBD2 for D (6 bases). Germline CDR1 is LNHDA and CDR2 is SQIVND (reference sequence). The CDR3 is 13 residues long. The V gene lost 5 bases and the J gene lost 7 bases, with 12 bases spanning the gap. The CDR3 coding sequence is TGTGCCAGTAGTCCACGCGGGGTTAATGAGCAGTTCTTC. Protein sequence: CASSPRGVNEQFF.

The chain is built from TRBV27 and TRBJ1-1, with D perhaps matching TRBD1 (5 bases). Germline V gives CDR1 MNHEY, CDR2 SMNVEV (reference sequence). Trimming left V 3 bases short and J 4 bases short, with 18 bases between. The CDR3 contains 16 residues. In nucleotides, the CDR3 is TGTGCCAGCAGTTTTGGGGCTCCATACCGGAGCACTGAAGCTTTCTTT. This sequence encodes CASSFGAPYRSTEAFF.

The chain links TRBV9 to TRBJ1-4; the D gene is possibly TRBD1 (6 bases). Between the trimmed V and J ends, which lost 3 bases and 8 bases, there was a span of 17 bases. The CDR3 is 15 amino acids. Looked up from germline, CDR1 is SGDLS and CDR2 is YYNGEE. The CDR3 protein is CASSAWDTFREKLFF. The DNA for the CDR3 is TGTGCCAGCAGCGCATGGGACACATTTCGGGAAAAACTGTTTTTT.

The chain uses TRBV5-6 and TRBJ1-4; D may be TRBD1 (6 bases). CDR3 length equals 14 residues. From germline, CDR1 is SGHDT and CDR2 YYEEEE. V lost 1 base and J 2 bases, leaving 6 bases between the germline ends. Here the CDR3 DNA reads TGTGCCAGCAGCTTGAGGGGGACTAATGAAAAACTGTTTTTT. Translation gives CASSLRGTNEKLFF.

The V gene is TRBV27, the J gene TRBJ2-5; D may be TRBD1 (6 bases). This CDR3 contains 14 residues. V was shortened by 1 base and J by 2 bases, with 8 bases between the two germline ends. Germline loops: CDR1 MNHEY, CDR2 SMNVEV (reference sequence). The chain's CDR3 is CASSLFGQQETQYF. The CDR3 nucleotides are TGTGCCAGCAGTTTATTTGGACAGCAAGAGACCCAGTACTTC.